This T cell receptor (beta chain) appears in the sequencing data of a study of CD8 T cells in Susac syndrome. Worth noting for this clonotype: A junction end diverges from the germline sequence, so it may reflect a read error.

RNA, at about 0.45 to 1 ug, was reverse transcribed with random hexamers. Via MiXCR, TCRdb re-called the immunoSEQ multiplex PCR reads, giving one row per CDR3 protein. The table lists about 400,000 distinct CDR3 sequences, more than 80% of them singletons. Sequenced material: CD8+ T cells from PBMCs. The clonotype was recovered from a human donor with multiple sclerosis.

CDR3 region: CASGRGRGTRVAF. As DNA, the CDR3 is TGCGCCAGCGGACGGGGCAGGGGGACTAGGGTTGCCTTC. V gene TRBV10-2 combines with J gene TRBJ2-1; possibly TRBD2 for D (8 bases). The CDR3 sequence is 13 residues long. Germline assignment: CDR1 WSHSY and CDR2 SAAADI.